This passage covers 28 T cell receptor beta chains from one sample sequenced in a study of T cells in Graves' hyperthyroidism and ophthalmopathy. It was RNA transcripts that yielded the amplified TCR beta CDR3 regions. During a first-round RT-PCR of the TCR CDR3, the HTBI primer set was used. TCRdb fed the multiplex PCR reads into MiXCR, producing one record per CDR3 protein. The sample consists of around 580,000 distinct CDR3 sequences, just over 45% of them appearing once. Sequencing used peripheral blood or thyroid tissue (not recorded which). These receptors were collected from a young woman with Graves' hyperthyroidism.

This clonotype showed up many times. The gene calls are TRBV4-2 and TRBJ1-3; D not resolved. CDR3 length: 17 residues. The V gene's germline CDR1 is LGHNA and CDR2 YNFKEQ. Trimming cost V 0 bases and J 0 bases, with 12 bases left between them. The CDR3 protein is CASSQDLSRNSGNTIYF. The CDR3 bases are TGTGCCAGCAGCCAAGATTTGAGCCGAAACTCTGGAAACACCATATATTTT.

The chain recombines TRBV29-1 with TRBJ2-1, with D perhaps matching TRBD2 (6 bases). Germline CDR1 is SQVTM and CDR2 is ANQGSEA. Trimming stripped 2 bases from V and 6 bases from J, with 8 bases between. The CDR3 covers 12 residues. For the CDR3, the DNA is TGCAGCGTTGAAATGGGAGGCAATGAGCAGTTCTTC. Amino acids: CSVEMGGNEQFF.

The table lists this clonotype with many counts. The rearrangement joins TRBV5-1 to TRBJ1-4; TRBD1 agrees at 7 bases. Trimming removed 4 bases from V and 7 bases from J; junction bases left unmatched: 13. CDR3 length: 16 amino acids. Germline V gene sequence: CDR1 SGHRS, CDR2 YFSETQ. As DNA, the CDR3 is TGCGCCAGCAGCACCCAATCCGGGACAGTAGGTGAAAAACTGTTTTTT. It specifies CASSTQSGTVGEKLFF.

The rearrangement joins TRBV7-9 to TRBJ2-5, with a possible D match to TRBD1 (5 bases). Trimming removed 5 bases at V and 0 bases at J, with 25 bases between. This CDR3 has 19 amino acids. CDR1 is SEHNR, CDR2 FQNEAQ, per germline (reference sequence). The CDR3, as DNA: TGTGCCAGCAGCCCGATACCCCAAGATGGACATTCGTACCAAGAGACCCAGTACTTC. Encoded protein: CASSPIPQDGHSYQETQYF.

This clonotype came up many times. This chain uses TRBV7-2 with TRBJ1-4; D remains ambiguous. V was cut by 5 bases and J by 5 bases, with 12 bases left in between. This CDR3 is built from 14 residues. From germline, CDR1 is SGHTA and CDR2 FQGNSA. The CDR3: CASSTPTRNEKLFF. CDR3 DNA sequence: TGTGCCAGCAGCACTCCGACAAGGAATGAAAAACTGTTTTTT.

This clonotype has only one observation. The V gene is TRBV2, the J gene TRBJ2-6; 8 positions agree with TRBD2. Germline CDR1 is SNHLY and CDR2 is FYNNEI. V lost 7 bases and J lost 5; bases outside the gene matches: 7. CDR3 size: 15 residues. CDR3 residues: CASTPGSGRANVLTF. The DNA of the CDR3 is TGTGCCAGCACCCCGGGTAGCGGGAGGGCCAACGTCCTGACTTTC.

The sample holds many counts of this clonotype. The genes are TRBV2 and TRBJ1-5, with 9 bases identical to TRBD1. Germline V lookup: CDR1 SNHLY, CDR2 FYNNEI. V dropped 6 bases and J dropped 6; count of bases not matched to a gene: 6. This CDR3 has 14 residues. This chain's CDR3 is CASSLQGAGQPQHF. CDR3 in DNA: TGTGCCAGCAGCTTACAGGGGGCCGGTCAGCCCCAGCATTTT.

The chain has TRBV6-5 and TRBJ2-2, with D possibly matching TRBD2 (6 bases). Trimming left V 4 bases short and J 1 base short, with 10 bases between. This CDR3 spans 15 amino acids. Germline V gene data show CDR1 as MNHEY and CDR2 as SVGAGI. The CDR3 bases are TGTGCCAGCAGTTTAGCGGTTATGAACACCGGGGAGCTGTTTTTT. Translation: CASSLAVMNTGELFF.

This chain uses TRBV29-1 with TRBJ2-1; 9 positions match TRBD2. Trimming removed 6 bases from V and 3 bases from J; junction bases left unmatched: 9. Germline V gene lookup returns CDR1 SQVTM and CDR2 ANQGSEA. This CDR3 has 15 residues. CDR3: CSVGGASGVYNEQFF. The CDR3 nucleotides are TGCAGCGTCGGGGGGGCTAGCGGGGTCTACAATGAGCAGTTCTTC.

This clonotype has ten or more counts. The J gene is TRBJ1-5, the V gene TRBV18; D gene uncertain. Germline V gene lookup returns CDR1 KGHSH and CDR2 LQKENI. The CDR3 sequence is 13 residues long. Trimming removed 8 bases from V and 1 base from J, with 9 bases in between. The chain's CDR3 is CASTAHSNQPQHF. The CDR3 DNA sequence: TGTGCCAGCACCGCCCACAGCAATCAGCCCCAGCATTTT. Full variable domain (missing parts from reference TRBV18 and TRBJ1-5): NAGVMQNPRHLVRRRGQEARLRCSPMKGHSHVYWYRQLPEEGLKFMVYLQKENIIDESGMPKERFSAEFPKEGPSILRIQQVVRGDSAAYFCASTAHSNQPQHFGDGTRLSIL.

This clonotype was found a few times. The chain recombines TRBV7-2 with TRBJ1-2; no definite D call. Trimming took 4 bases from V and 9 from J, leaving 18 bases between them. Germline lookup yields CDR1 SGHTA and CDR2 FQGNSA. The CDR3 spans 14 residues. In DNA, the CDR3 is TGTGCCAGCAGCTCGGTGGCTAGCCTGACGCGCTACACCTTC. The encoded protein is CASSSVASLTRYTF.

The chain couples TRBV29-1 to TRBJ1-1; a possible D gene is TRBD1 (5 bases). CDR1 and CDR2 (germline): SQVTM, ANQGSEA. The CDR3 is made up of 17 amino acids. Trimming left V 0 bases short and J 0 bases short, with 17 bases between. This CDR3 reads CSVEEAGGADMNTEAFF. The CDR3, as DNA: TGCAGCGTTGAAGAAGCGGGAGGGGCTGACATGAACACTGAAGCTTTCTTT.

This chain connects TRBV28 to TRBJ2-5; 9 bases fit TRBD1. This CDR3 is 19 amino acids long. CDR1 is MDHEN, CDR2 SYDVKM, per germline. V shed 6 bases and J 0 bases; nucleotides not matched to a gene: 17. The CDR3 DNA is TGTGCCAGCAGGGTAAGACAGGGGGTATCCCGCCTGTACCAAGAGACCCAGTACTTC. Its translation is CASRVRQGVSRLYQETQYF.

Here the CDR3 DNA reads TGTGCCAGCTCACCGGGGCCAGGGACTATCTTGAACACTGAAGCTTTCTTT. Its protein is CASSPGPGTILNTEAFF. This chain links TRBV18 with TRBJ1-1; TRBD1 might be the D (5 bases). Trimming took off 3 bases at V and 0 bases at J, with 17 bases between the two ends. Germline loops: CDR1 KGHSH, CDR2 LQKENI. This CDR3 region has 17 residues.

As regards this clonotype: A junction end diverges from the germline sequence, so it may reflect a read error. CDR3 coding DNA: TGTGCCTGGGGTGTGTGGGGGCGCTTGGCTGAAGCTTTCTTT. Translation: CAWGVWGRLAEAFF. V is TRBV30 and J is TRBJ1-1; a weak D match, TRBD1 (6 bases). Germline CDR1 reads GTSNPN; CDR2 reads SVGIG (reference sequence). The CDR3 contains 14 residues.

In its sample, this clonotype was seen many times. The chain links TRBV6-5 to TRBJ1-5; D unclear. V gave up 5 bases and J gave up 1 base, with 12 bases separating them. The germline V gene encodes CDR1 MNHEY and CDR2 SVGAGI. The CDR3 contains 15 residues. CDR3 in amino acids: CASSIRAESNQPQHF. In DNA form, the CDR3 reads TGTGCCAGCAGTATTAGGGCGGAGAGCAATCAGCCCCAGCATTTT.

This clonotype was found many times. DNA of the CDR3: TGTGCCAGTAGTGTGCCAGGGCGGAACGAGCAGTACTTC. Protein sequence: CASSVPGRNEQYF. The chain couples TRBV19 to TRBJ2-7, with D possibly TRBD1 on 5 matching bases. CDR1 and CDR2 from the germline V gene are LNHDA and SQIVND (reference sequence). Trimming took off 5 bases at V and 5 bases at J, with 13 bases between the two ends. This CDR3 spans 13 amino acids.

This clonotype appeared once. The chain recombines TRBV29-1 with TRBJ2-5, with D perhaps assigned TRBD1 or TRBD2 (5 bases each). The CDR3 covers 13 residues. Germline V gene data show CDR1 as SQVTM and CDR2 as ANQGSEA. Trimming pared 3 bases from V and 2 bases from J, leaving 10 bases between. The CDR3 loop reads CSVDRGAQETQYF. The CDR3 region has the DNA TGCAGCGTTGACAGAGGGGCTCAAGAGACCCAGTACTTC.

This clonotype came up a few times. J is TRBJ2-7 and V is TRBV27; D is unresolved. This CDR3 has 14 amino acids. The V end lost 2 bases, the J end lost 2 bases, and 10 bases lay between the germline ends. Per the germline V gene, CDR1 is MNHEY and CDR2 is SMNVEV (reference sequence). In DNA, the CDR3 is TGTGCCAGCAGTTTAGGCGTGGATACCTACGAGCAGTACTTC. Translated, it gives CASSLGVDTYEQYF.

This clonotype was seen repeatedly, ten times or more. CDR3 amino acids: CASNPGQGAEKLFF. The CDR3 DNA reads TGTGCCAGCAACCCAGGACAGGGGGCTGAAAAACTGTTTTTT. The genes are TRBV12-3 or TRBV12-4 and TRBJ1-4; 11 bases agree with TRBD1. This CDR3 contains 14 residues. Trimming cost V 7 bases and J 7 bases; bases outside gene matches: 5.

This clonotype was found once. The CDR3 reads CASSPQQEHYGYTF. As DNA, the CDR3 is TGTGCCAGCAGCCCCCAACAGGAGCACTATGGCTACACCTTC. The chain recombines TRBV11-1 with TRBJ1-2, with D possibly TRBD1 on 5 matching bases. This CDR3 has 14 residues. Germline V lookup: CDR1 SGHAT, CDR2 FQDESV (reference sequence). Deletions cut 5 bases from V and 3 bases from J, with 13 bases between.

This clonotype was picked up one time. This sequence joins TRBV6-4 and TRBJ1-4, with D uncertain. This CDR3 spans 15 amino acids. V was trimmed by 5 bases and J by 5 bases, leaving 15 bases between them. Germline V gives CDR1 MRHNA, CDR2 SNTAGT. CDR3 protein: CASSSGSDTNEKLFF. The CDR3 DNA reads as TGTGCCAGCAGTAGCGGGAGCGATACCAATGAAAAACTGTTTTTT.

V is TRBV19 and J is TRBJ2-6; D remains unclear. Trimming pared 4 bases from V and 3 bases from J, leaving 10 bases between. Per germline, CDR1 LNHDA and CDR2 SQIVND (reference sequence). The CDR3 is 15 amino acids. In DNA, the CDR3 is TGTGCCAGTAGTAAAGGGATCGGTGGGGCCAACGTCCTGACTTTC. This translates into CASSKGIGGANVLTF. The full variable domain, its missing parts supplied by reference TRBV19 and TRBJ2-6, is DGGITQSPKYLFRKEGQNVTLSCEQNLNHDAMYWYRQDPGQGLRLIYYSQIVNDFQKGDIAEGYSVSREKKESFPLTVTSAQKNPTAFYLCASSKGIGGANVLTFGAGSRLTVL.

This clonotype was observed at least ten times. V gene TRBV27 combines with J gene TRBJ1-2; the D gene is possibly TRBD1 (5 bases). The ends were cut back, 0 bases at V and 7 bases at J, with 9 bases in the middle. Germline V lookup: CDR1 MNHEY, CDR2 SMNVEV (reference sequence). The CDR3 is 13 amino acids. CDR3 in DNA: TGTGCCAGCAGTTTATCCGGGACCCTTGGCTACACCTTC. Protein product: CASSLSGTLGYTF.

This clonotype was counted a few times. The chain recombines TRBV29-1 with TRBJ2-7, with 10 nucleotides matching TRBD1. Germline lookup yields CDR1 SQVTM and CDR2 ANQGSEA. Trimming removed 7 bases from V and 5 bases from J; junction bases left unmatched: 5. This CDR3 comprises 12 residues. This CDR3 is CSARQGADEQYF. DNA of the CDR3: TGCAGCGCTAGACAGGGGGCTGACGAGCAGTACTTC.

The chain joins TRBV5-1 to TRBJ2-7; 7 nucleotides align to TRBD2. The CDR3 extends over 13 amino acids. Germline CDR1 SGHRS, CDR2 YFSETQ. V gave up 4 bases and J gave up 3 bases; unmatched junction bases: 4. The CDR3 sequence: CASSGGTIYEQYF. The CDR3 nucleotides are TGCGCCAGCAGCGGCGGGACTATCTACGAGCAGTACTTC.

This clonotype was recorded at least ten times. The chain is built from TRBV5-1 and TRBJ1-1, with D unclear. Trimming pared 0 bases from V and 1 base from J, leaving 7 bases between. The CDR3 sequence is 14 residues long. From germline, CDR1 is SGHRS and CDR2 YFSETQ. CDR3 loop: CASSLGWRNTEAFF. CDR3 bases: TGCGCCAGCAGCTTGGGGTGGAGGAACACTGAAGCTTTCTTT.

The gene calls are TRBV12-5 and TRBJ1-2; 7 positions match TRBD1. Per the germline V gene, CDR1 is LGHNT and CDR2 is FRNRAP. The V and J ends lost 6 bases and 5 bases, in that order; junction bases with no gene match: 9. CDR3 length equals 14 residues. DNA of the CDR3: TGTGCTAGTGGACCCGGGACAGCGCAATATGGCTACACCTTC. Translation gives CASGPGTAQYGYTF. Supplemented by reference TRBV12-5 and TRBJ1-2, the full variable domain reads DARVTQTPRHKVTEMGQEVTMRCQPILGHNTVFWYRQTMMQGLELLAYFRNRAPLDDSGMPKDRFSAEMPDATLATLKIQPSEPRDSAVYFCASGPGTAQYGYTFGSGTRLTVV.